The sequence of this T cell receptor beta chain was determined in a study of identical twins. Study results and limitations: Reduced insertions were recorded for abundant cord blood beta clonotypes, with no such pattern in memory repertoires. Rather than following the same donors, the conclusions depended on cross-sectional statistical analysis. The models systematically underestimated how much out-of-frame TCR alpha was shared in monozygotic twins.

This clonotype was seen a few times. Its antigen is undetermined. A universal primer site was incorporated via template switching, and the cDNA contained unique molecular identifiers. From the 5' RACE reads, TCRdb called clonotypes with MiXCR, one entry per CDR3 protein. The data show 1.5 million to 2 million distinct CDR3 sequences, under 35% seen once. The CDR3 runs 15 residues. Trimming left V 6 bases short and J 1 base short, with 15 bases between. Looked up from germline, CDR1 is MDHEN and CDR2 is SYDVKM. The sequence was collected from a newborn girl in good health. Sequencing input: cord blood. The chain employs TRBV28 and TRBJ1-1; D might be TRBD1 (5 bases). CDR3: CASSRVWGQNTEAFF. As DNA, the CDR3 is TGTGCCAGCAGCCGGGTCTGGGGCCAGAACACTGAAGCTTTCTTT.